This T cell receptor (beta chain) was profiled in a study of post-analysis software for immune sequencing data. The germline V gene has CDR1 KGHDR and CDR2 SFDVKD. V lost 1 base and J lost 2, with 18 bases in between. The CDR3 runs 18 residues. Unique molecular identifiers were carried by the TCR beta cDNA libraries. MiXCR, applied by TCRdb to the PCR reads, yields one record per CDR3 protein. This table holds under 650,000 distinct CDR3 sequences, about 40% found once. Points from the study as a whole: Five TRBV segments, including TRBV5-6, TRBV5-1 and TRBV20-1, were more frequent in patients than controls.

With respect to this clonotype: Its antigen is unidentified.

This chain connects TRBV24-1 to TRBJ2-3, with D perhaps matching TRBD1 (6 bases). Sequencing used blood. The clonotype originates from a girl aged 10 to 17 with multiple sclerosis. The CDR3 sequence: CATSDLAAGRGNTDTQYF. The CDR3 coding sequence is TGTGCCACCAGTGATTTAGCGGCAGGCAGGGGAAACACAGATACGCAGTATTTT.